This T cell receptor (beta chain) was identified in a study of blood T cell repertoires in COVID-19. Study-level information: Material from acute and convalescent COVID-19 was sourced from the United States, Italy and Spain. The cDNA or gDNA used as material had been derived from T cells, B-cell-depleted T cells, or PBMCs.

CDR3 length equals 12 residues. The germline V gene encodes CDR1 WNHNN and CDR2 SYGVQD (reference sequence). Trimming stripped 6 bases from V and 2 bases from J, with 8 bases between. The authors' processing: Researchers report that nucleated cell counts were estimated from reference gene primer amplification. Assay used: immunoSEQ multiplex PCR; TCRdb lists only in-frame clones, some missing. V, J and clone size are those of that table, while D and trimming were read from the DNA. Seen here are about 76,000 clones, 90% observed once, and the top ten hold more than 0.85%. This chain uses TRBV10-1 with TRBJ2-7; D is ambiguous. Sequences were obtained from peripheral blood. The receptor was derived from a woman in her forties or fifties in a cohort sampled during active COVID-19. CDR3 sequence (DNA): TGCGCCAGCAGCGCCGGTGCCTACGAGCAGTACTTC. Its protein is CASSAGAYEQYF.